This T cell receptor beta chain was sequenced during a study of blood T cell repertoires in COVID-19. Study as a whole: Collection of acute and convalescent COVID-19 samples took place in the United States, Italy and Spain. The analysed material was cDNA or gDNA that came from T cells, B-cell-depleted T cells, or PBMCs.

Original analysis: Reference gene primer amplification gave estimated nucleated cell counts. The table came from immunoSEQ multiplex PCR; TCRdb's copy has only in-frame clones and leaves some out. D and trimming were read from the DNA, whereas the V and J calls and clone size are those reported in that table. The table records about 260,000 clones, around 90% of them present only once. The source material was peripheral blood. The clonotype comes from a human donor in a cohort sampled during active COVID-19.

The CDR3 DNA sequence: TGTGCCACCAGCGGAGGACTAGCGGGAGTATACGAGCAGTACTTC. It yields the protein CATSGGLAGVYEQYF. This chain joins TRBV15 and TRBJ2-7; TRBD2 agrees at 13 bases. Germline assignment: CDR1 LNHNV and CDR2 YYDKDF (reference sequence). V was pared by 5 bases and J by 4 bases, with 5 bases of the junction left unmatched. The CDR3 loop spans 15 amino acids.